The 23 T cell receptor beta chains below all came from one sample that was sequenced in a study of blood T cell repertoires in COVID-19. Sequencing used immunoSEQ multiplex PCR; TCRdb keeps in-frame clones, though not all of them. The sample lists around 200,000 clones; 80% were seen once. Sequenced: PBMCs or T cells enriched from blood (not recorded which). The receptors were sampled from a woman in her forties with acute COVID-19.

This clone was counted only a few times. The chain uses TRBV7-3 and TRBJ2-1, with 8 bases matching TRBD2. After removal of 5 bases from V and 4 bases from J, the junction contained 10 bases not matched to a gene. Germline CDR1 is SGHTA and CDR2 is FQGTGA. The CDR3 contains 16 residues. The CDR3 region is CASSPVAGTPYNEQFF. As DNA, the CDR3 is TGTGCCAGCAGCCCCGTAGCGGGGACCCCATACAATGAGCAGTTCTTC.

The V call is TRBV27, the J call TRBJ1-6; TRBD1 matches 7 bases. The CDR3 is made up of 15 amino acids. V shed 5 bases and J 7 bases; nucleotides not matched to a gene: 8. Germline lookup yields CDR1 MNHEY and CDR2 SMNVEV (reference sequence). CDR3 coding DNA: TGTGCCAGCAGTCCCGGGACAGCCGTAAATTCACCCCTCCACTTT. It codes for CASSPGTAVNSPLHF.

Only one count was recorded for this clone. The chain combines TRBV9 with TRBJ2-4, with 10 positions matching TRBD2. The CDR3 is 15 amino acids. J gave up 8 bases and V 0 bases, and 5 bases lay outside the gene matches. CDR1 is SGDLS, CDR2 YYNGEE, per germline. The CDR3 bases are TGTGCCAGCAGCGTAGGAGCTAGCGGGGGCTACATTCAGTACTTC. Translation gives CASSVGASGGYIQYF. Full variable domain (remainder filled in from reference TRBV9 and TRBJ2-4): DSGVTQTPKHLITATGQRVTLRCSPRSGDLSVYWYQQSLDQGLQFLIQYYNGEERAKGNILERFSAQQFPDLHSELNLSSLELGDSALYFCASSVGASGGYIQYFGAGTRLSVL.

V is TRBV28 and J is TRBJ1-6; D is unclear. CDR3 size: 12 residues. The V gene lost 6 bases and the J gene lost 8 bases, with 8 bases spanning the gap. Per the germline V gene, CDR1 is MDHEN and CDR2 is SYDVKM. The CDR3 DNA follows: TGTGCCAGCAGAACTAGGGATTCACCCCTCCACTTT. It codes for CASRTRDSPLHF.

Only a few counts were recorded for this clone. The same CDR3 can be traced to other DNA sequences in this sample. V gene TRBV10-3 combines with J gene TRBJ1-3, with 7 bases that match TRBD1. The V gene end was trimmed by 3 bases and the J gene end by 0 bases; junction bases not matched to a gene: 5. The germline CDR1 and CDR2 sequences are ENHRY and SYGVKD. CDR3 length equals 16 residues. This CDR3 reads CAISEGGASSGNTIYF. CDR3 sequence (DNA): TGTGCCATCAGTGAAGGGGGCGCCAGCTCTGGAAACACCATATATTTT.

Only a few counts were recorded for this clone. The rearrangement joins TRBV10-2 to TRBJ1-1; 12 bases align to TRBD1. There are 12 residues in the CDR3. Germline V lookup: CDR1 WSHSY, CDR2 SAAADI. V shed 8 bases, J shed 10 bases, and the junction held 5 bases outside the gene matches. The CDR3 coding sequence is TGCGCCAGCCGGGGACAGGGGGCGCGAGCTTTCTTT. Encoded protein: CASRGQGARAFF.

The chain couples TRBV19 to TRBJ1-2; D ambiguous. The CDR3 runs to 15 residues. Trimming took off 5 bases at V and 6 bases at J, with 19 bases between the two ends. CDR1 is LNHDA, CDR2 SQIVND, per germline (reference sequence). CDR3 in DNA: TGTGCCAGTAGTTCATCCGGGGTGACGTTGGATGGCTACACCTTC. Amino acid sequence: CASSSSGVTLDGYTF.

The chain joins TRBV3-1 (or the pseudogene TRBV3-2) to TRBJ1-1; D not certain. Germline assignment: CDR1 LGHDT and CDR2 YNNKEL (reference sequence). V was clipped by 4 bases and J by 6 bases, with 12 bases between them. The CDR3 is 13 residues long. The CDR3 loop is CASSPLPGSEAFF. In DNA, the CDR3 is TGTGCCAGCAGCCCTTTACCCGGGTCTGAAGCTTTCTTT.

The genes are TRBV29-1 and TRBJ1-3; D gene ambiguous. The germline V gene encodes CDR1 SQVTM and CDR2 ANQGSEA. The germline V and J ends were trimmed by 6 bases and 5 bases, with 8 bases remaining between them. The CDR3 totals 11 residues. CDR3 sequence reads: CSVEQRNTIYF. As DNA, the CDR3 is TGCAGCGTCGAACAGAGAAACACCATATATTTT.

The V gene is TRBV7-2, the J gene TRBJ2-1; D is possibly TRBD1 (7 bases). V lost 6 bases, J lost 7 bases, and 28 bases lay in between. Germline CDR1 SGHTA, CDR2 FQGNSA. The CDR3 spans 18 residues. CDR3 protein: CASSFPPRGVRSVNEQFF. CDR3 bases: TGTGCCAGCAGTTTTCCCCCCAGGGGGGTACGTTCGGTGAATGAGCAGTTCTTC.

The chain is built from TRBV11-2 and TRBJ2-1; no clear D gene. Per the germline V gene, CDR1 is SGHAT and CDR2 is FQNNGV. The CDR3 spans 13 residues. V lost 1 base to trimming and J lost 7 bases, with 8 bases between them. The CDR3 sequence is CASSLVAANEQFF. For the CDR3, the DNA is TGTGCCAGCAGCTTAGTAGCAGCTAATGAGCAGTTCTTC.

This sequence joins TRBV19 and TRBJ2-6; possible D gene TRBD1, 6 bases. V lost 5 bases and J 0 bases, leaving 11 bases between the germline ends. From germline, CDR1 is LNHDA and CDR2 SQIVND (reference sequence). CDR3 length: 16 residues. The CDR3 sequence is CASSGGQSSGANVLTF. In DNA form, the CDR3 reads TGTGCCAGTAGTGGAGGACAGAGCTCTGGGGCCAACGTCCTGACTTTC.

This chain links TRBV7-2 with TRBJ1-5; 7 bases line up with TRBD1. The trim removed 3 bases at V and 4 bases at J, leaving 6 bases unmatched. Germline CDR1 and CDR2: SGHTA and FQGNSA. The CDR3 runs 15 residues. The CDR3 loop reads CASSLEPGQNQPQHF. Written as DNA, the CDR3 is TGTGCCAGCAGCTTGGAGCCGGGACAGAATCAGCCCCAGCATTTT.

This chain joins TRBV27 and TRBJ1-4; TRBD1 is a possible D gene (6 bases). CDR3 length: 16 amino acids. Looked up from germline, CDR1 is MNHEY and CDR2 is SMNVEV (reference sequence). The V gene lost 1 base and the J gene lost 5 bases, with 14 bases spanning the gap. The CDR3, as DNA: TGTGCCAGCAGTTTATATCCGGACAGCTCAAATGAAAAACTGTTTTTT. Amino acid sequence: CASSLYPDSSNEKLFF.

The chain carries TRBV19 and TRBJ1-5, with D perhaps matching TRBD1 (6 bases). V was pared by 11 bases and J by 4 bases, with 18 bases between. This CDR3 contains 14 residues. Germline CDR1 and CDR2: LNHDA and SQIVND (reference sequence). This CDR3 is CASKGRGPNQPQHF. The DNA for the CDR3 is TGTGCCTCCAAAGGCAGGGGTCCTAATCAGCCCCAGCATTTT. The whole variable domain, remainder taken from reference TRBV19 and TRBJ1-5, is DGGITQSPKYLFRKEGQNVTLSCEQNLNHDAMYWYRQDPGQGLRLIYYSQIVNDFQKGDIAEGYSVSREKKESFPLTVTSAQKNPTAFYLCASKGRGPNQPQHFGDGTRLSIL.

The J gene is TRBJ1-6, the V gene TRBV6-5; 10 bases match TRBD1. V lost 5 bases to trimming and J lost 6 bases; unmatched junction nucleotides: 4. This CDR3 is 15 amino acids long. Germline CDR1 is MNHEY and CDR2 is SVGAGI. The CDR3 coding sequence is TGTGCCAGCAGTACCGGGACAGGGGTTAATTCACCCCTCCACTTT. This translates into CASSTGTGVNSPLHF.

This clone has just one count. This chain joins TRBV28 and TRBJ1-3; 9 bases fit TRBD1. V lost 5 bases to trimming and J lost 2 bases; unmatched junction nucleotides: 7. Germline values: CDR1 MDHEN, CDR2 SYDVKM. This CDR3 comprises 16 residues. CDR3 DNA sequence: TGTGCCAGCAGTCCCTCACAGGGGGCAGCTGGAAACACCATATATTTT. Amino acids: CASSPSQGAAGNTIYF.

The table lists this clone with a few counts. The rearrangement links TRBV7-8 to TRBJ2-1; the match to TRBD2 covers 15 bases. The germline CDR1 and CDR2 sequences are SGHVS and FQNEAQ. The CDR3 is 20 residues long. V lost 6 bases and J lost 9; bases outside the gene matches: 21. The CDR3 loop is CASRRTGQGGTSGRRGEQFF. Here the CDR3 DNA reads TGTGCCAGCAGACGTACTGGACAGGGGGGGACTAGCGGGAGGAGAGGTGAGCAGTTCTTC.

The J gene is TRBJ1-3, the V gene TRBV18; D gene unclear. The germline V and J ends were trimmed by 8 bases and 2 bases, with 16 bases remaining between them. CDR1 is KGHSH, CDR2 LQKENI, per germline. The CDR3 has 15 amino acids. The CDR3 region has the DNA TGTGCCAGCGAATCCGGGAACTCCCCTGGAAACACCATATATTTT. It encodes CASESGNSPGNTIYF.

This chain links TRBV28 with TRBJ1-2, with a tentative D call TRBD1 (5 bases). V shed 6 bases and J shed 12 bases, with 14 bases lying between them. The CDR3 length is 11 residues. Germline CDR1 MDHEN, CDR2 SYDVKM. The CDR3 region is CASSWEGRNTF. CDR3 sequence (DNA): TGTGCCAGCAGCTGGGAGGGGAGAAACACCTTC.

In its sample, this clone was seen a few times. The chain combines TRBV14 with TRBJ2-7, with 9 bases matching TRBD1. The germline CDR1 and CDR2 sequences are SGHDN and FVKESK. Germline trimming cut 2 bases from V and 2 bases from J; bases unmatched to any gene: 4. The CDR3 consists of 15 residues. The CDR3 is CASSQTGTGTYEQYF. CDR3 coding DNA: TGTGCCAGCAGCCAAACCGGGACAGGGACCTACGAGCAGTACTTC.

V usage is TRBV7-6 and J usage is TRBJ1-3; D is perhaps TRBD1 (5 bases). Trimming cost V 1 base and J 1 base, with 11 bases left between them. CDR3 size: 16 residues. The germline gives CDR1 SGHVS, CDR2 FNYEAQ. The CDR3 DNA follows: TGTGCCAGCAGCTTAGACAGGACATATTCTGGAAACACCATATATTTT. Protein sequence: CASSLDRTYSGNTIYF.

The J gene is TRBJ1-2, the V gene TRBV29-1, with 12 positions matching TRBD1. In germline, CDR1 is SQVTM, CDR2 ANQGSEA. V shed 6 bases, J shed 3 bases, and the junction held 8 bases outside the gene matches. The CDR3 loop spans 15 amino acids. The CDR3, as DNA: TGCAGCGTCGTGCCCGGGACAGGGGGCTACTATGGCTACACCTTC. Its protein is CSVVPGTGGYYGYTF.